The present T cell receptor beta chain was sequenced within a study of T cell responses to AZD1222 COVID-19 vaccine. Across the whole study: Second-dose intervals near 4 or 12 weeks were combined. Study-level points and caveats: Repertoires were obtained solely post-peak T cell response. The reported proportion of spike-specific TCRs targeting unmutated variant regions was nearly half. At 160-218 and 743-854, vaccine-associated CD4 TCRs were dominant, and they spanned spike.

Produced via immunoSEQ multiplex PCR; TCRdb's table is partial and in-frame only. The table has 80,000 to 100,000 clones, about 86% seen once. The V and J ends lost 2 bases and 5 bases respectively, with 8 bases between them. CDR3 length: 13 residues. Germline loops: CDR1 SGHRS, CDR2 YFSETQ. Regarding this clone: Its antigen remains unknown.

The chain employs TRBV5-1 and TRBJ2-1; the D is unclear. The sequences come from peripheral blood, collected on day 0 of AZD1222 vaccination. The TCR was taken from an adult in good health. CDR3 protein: CASSFYGNNEQFF. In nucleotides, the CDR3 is TGCGCCAGCAGCTTCTACGGTAACAATGAGCAGTTCTTC.